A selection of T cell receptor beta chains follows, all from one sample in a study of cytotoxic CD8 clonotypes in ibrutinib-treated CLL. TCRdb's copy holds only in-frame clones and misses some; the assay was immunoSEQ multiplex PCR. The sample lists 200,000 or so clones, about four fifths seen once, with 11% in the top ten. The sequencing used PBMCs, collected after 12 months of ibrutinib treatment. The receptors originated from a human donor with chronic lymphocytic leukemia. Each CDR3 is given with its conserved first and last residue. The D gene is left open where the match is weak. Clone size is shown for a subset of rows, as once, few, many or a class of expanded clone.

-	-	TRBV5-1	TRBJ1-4	CASSLDGATNEKLFF	TGCGCCAGCAGCTTGGATGGAGCAACTAATGAAAAACTGTTTTTT
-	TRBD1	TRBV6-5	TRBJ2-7	CASSYLGQGAYEQYF	TGTGCCAGCAGTTACCTGGGACAGGGGGCCTACGAGCAGTACTTC
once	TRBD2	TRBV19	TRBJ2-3	CASKASGNTDTQYF	TGTGCCAGTAAGGCTAGCGGGAACACAGATACGCAGTATTTT
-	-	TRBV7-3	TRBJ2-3	CASSPMARFTQYF	TGTGCCAGCAGCCCCATGGCCCGCTTCACGCAGTATTTT
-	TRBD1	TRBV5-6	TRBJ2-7	CASSLGQGEYEQYF	TGTGCCAGCAGCTTGGGACAGGGGGAGTACGAGCAGTACTTC
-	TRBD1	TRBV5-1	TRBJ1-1	CASSLGDRREAFF	TGCGCCAGCAGCTTGGGGGACAGACGTGAAGCTTTCTTT
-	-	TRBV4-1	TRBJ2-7	CASSQGPEPKREQYF	TGCGCCAGCAGCCAAGGGCCCGAACCTAAGCGGGAGCAGTACTTC
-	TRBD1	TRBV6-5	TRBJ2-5	CASSSFGTGWETQYF	TGTGCCAGCAGTTCCTTCGGGACAGGGTGGGAGACCCAGTACTTC
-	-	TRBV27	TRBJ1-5	CASSPYLPQHF	TGTGCCAGCAGTCCGTATCTGCCCCAGCATTTT
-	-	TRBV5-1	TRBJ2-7	CASSLEQDYEQYF	TGCGCCAGCAGCTTGGAACAGGACTACGAGCAGTACTTC
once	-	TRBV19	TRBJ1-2	CASIGGPTYGYTF	TGTGCCAGTATTGGGGGACCGACCTATGGCTACACCTTC
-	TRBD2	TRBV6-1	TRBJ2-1	CASSEARTSPRQFF	TGTGCCAGCAGTGAAGCGAGGACTAGTCCACGGCAGTTCTTC
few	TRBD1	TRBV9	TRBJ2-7	CASSPPGQGYEQYF	TGTGCCAGCAGCCCGCCGGGACAGGGCTACGAGCAGTACTTC
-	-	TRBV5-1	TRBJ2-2	CASRRQHTGELFF	TGCGCCAGCAGGAGACAGCACACCGGGGAGCTGTTTTTT
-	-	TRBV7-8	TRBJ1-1	CASSFTGMNTEAFF	TGTGCCAGCAGCTTTACAGGGATGAACACTGAAGCTTTCTTT
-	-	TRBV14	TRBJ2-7	CASSFGTQTYEQYF	TGTGCCAGCAGCTTCGGGACGCAGACCTACGAGCAGTACTTC
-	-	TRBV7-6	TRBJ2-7	CASSLADSYYEQYF	TGTGCCAGCAGCTTAGCGGACAGTTACTACGAGCAGTACTTC
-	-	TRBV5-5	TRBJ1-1	CASSLWGTRGTEAFF	TGTGCCAGCAGCTTGTGGGGGACCCGGGGGACTGAAGCTTTCTTT
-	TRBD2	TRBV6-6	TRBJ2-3	CASSTSGASTDTQYF	TGTGCCAGCAGCACTAGCGGGGCGAGCACAGATACGCAGTATTTT
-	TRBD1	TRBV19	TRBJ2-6	CASRVDRGLTGANVLTF	TGTGCCAGTAGGGTGGACAGGGGACTGACTGGGGCCAACGTCCTGACTTTC
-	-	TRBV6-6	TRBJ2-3	CASSYRGAGTDTQYF	TGTGCCAGCAGTTATCGAGGGGCGGGCACAGATACGCAGTATTTT
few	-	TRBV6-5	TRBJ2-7	CASSYDGGQYF	TGTGCCAGCAGTTACGATGGAGGGCAGTACTTC
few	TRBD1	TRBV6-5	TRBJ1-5	CASSRQGYQPQHF	TGTGCCAGCAGTAGACAGGGGTATCAGCCCCAGCATTTT
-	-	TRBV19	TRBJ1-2	CASSRDSYGYTF	TGTGCCAGTAGCCGAGACAGTTATGGCTACACCTTC
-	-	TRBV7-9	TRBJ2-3	CASSWVGADTQYF	TGTGCCAGCAGCTGGGTGGGCGCAGATACGCAGTATTTT
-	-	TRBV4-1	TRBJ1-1	CASSLRQTAMNTEAFF	TGCGCCAGCAGCCTGCGACAGACTGCAATGAACACTGAAGCTTTCTTT
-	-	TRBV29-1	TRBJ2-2	CSVAVAGSHGELFF	TGCAGCGTTGCGGTGGCAGGGTCTCACGGGGAGCTGTTTTTT
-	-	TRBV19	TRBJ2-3	CASSARGKTTDTQYF	TGTGCCTCCTCTGCACGGGGTAAGACCACAGATACGCAGTATTTT
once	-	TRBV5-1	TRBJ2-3	CASSLAPPSSTDTQYF	TGCGCCAGCAGCTTGGCCCCCCCGTCTAGCACAGATACGCAGTATTTT
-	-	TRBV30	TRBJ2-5	CAWSEQGTETQYF	TGTGCCTGGAGTGAGCAGGGGACAGAGACCCAGTACTTC
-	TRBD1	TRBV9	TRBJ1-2	CASSPGTVYGYTF	TGTGCCAGCAGCCCCGGGACAGTATATGGCTACACCTTC
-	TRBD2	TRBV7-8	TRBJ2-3	CASSRNSGGTDTQYF	TGTGCCAGCAGCAGGAATAGCGGGGGCACAGATACGCAGTATTTT
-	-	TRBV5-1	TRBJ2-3	CASSAGQPGTDTQYF	TGCGCCAGCAGCGCCGGACAGCCGGGCACAGATACGCAGTATTTT
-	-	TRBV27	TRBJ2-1	CASSLQDSNNEQFF	TGTGCCAGCAGTTTGCAAGACTCAAACAATGAGCAGTTCTTC
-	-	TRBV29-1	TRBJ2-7	CSVYGGASYEQYF	TGCAGCGTTTATGGGGGGGCCTCCTACGAGCAGTACTTC
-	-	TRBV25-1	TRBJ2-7	CASSEGLGHFWWF	TGTGCCAGCAGTGAAGGTTTGGGACACTTTTGGTGGTTC
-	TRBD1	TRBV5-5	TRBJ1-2	CASSLVDRGNYGYTF	TGTGCCAGCAGCTTGGTTGACAGGGGGAACTATGGCTACACCTTC
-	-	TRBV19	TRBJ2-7	CASSIDRAYEQYF	TGTGCCAGTAGTATAGACAGGGCGTACGAGCAGTACTTC
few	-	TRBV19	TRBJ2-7	CASSVTTGISYEQYF	TGTGCCAGTAGCGTTACGACCGGGATTTCCTACGAGCAGTACTTC
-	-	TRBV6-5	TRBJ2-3	CASSYSDSGTQYF	TGTGCCAGCAGTTACTCTGACAGTGGTACGCAGTATTTT
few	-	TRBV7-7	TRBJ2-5	CASSPDSFQETQYF	TGTGCTAGCAGCCCGGACAGCTTCCAAGAGACCCAGTACTTC
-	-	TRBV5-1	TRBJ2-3	CASSLISGVTDTQYF	TGCGCCAGCAGCTTGATATCGGGGGTCACAGATACGCAGTATTTT
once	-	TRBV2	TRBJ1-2	CASTKSPGSAYGYTF	TGTGCCAGCACCAAATCCCCGGGGTCCGCCTATGGCTACACCTTC
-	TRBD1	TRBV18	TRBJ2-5	CASSPPGQGGSETQYF	TGTGCCAGCTCACCACCGGGACAGGGGGGCTCGGAGACCCAGTACTTC
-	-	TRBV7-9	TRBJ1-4	CASSLRGIEKLFF	TGTGCCAGCAGCTTACGGGGGATTGAAAAACTGTTTTTT
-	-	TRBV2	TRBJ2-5	CASNNRGYRETQYF	TGTGCCAGCAACAACCGGGGCTACCGGGAGACCCAGTACTTC
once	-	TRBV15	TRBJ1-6	CATSRDMGPLHF	TGTGCCACCAGCAGGGACATGGGACCCCTCCACTTT
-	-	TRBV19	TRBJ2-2	CASRRTGELFF	TGTGCCAGTAGGAGGACCGGGGAGCTGTTTTTT
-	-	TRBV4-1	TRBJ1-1	CASSQDLGGLNTEAFF	TGCGCCAGCAGCCAAGATTTGGGGGGTCTGAACACTGAAGCTTTCTTT
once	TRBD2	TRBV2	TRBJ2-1	CASSGSGRPGNEQFF	TGTGCCAGCAGTGGGAGCGGGAGGCCGGGGAATGAGCAGTTCTTC